Detailed here is one T cell receptor (beta chain). TCRdb's copy holds only in-frame clones and misses some; the assay was immunoSEQ multiplex PCR. The repertoire holds approximately 170,000 clones, with just over 90% as singletons. Trimming removed 6 bases from V and 7 bases from J; junction bases left unmatched: 5. The CDR3 contains 13 residues. This specimen belongs to a study of T cell responses to AZD1222 COVID-19 vaccine. V usage is TRBV12-3 or TRBV12-4 and J usage is TRBJ1-4; 7 bases agree with TRBD1. The origin of this receptor is an adult who received the AZD1222 COVID-19 vaccine. The material was peripheral blood, obtained 28 days after the second AZD1222 dose. The CDR3 protein is CASSGTVFEKLFF. DNA for the CDR3: TGTGCCAGCAGCGGGACAGTGTTTGAAAAACTGTTTTTT.